Reported below is one TCR beta chain. These data originate in a study of blood T cell repertoires in COVID-19. TCRdb keeps only in-frame clones here, not all; method: immunoSEQ multiplex PCR. Of over 150,000 clones in the sample, approximately 88% were seen once. The CDR3 spans 18 residues. The V segment lost 4 bases and the J segment 1 base; nucleotides outside the gene matches: 5. The germline gives CDR1 SGHNT, CDR2 YENEEA. Enrollment of patients from Seattle took place during active infection, with longitudinal follow-up. The sequence was obtained from a woman in her 40s with COVID-19, enrolled during active disease. The chain couples TRBV11-3 to TRBJ2-1; TRBD2 matches at 15 bases. Sequenced: peripheral blood. The CDR3 DNA sequence: TGTGCCAGCAGCTCGGGACTAGCGGGAGGCCTATCCTACAATGAGCAGTTCTTC. It is translated as CASSSGLAGGLSYNEQFF.